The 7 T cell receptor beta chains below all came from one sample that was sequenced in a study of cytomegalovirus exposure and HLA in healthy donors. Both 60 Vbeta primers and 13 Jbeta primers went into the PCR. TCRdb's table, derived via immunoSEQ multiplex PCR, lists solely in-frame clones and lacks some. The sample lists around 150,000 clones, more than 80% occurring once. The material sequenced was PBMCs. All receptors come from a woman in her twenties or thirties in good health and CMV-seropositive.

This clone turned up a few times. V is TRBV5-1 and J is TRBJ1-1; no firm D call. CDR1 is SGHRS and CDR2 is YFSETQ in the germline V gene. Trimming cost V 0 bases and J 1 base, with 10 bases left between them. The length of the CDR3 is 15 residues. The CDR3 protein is CASSLEIGANTEAFF. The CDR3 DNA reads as TGCGCCAGCAGCTTGGAAATAGGAGCGAACACTGAAGCTTTCTTT.

The CDR3 sequence: CASSFVQGPGEKLFF. CDR3 nucleotides: TGTGCCAGCAGCTTCGTACAGGGGCCGGGGGAAAAACTGTTTTTT. The chain has TRBV7-2 and TRBJ1-4, with 7 bases lining up with TRBD1. This CDR3 spans 15 amino acids. The germline V gene encodes CDR1 SGHTA and CDR2 FQGNSA. V shed 3 bases and J 8 bases; nucleotides not matched to a gene: 9.

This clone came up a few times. Here the CDR3 DNA reads TGCGCCAGCAGCCAAGGACAGGGGGCGAGCGAGCAGTACTTC. This encodes CASSQGQGASEQYF. The chain combines TRBV4-3 with TRBJ2-7; 10 nucleotides align to TRBD1. With 1 base clipped from V and 6 bases from J, the junction kept 3 bases outside the gene matches. CDR1 is LGHNA and CDR2 is YSLEER in the germline V gene. The CDR3 has 14 amino acids.

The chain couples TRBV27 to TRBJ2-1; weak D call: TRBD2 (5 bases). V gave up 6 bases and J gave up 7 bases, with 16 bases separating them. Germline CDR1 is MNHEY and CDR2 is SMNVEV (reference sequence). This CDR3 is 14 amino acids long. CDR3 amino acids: CASRFGLGPNEQFF. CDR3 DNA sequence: TGTGCCAGCAGATTCGGACTGGGTCCTAATGAGCAGTTCTTC.

The CDR3 reads CASRKMGLPNEQFF. The CDR3 DNA reads TGTGCCAGCAGGAAAATGGGGCTACCCAATGAGCAGTTCTTC. The chain uses TRBV28 and TRBJ2-1, with D tentatively TRBD1 (5 bases). CDR1 and CDR2 (germline): MDHEN, SYDVKM. The CDR3 runs 14 residues. V dropped 6 bases and J dropped 6 bases, with 15 bases sitting between them.

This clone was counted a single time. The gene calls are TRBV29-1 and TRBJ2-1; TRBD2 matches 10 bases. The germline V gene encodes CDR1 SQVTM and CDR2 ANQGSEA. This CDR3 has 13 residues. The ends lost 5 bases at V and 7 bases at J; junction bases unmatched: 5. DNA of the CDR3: TGCAGCGTTAGCGGGGGGGCGACTAATGAGCAGTTCTTC. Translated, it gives CSVSGGATNEQFF.

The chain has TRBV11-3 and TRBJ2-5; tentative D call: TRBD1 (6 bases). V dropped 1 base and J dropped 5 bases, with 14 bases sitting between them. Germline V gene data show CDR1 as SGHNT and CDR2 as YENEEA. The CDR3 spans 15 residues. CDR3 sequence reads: CASSLGRYTGETQYF. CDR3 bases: TGTGCCAGCAGCTTAGGACGCTACACAGGGGAGACCCAGTACTTC.